This T cell receptor (beta chain) originates from a study of identical twins. The study's findings and limits: Without tracking the same donors, conclusions rested on cross-sectional statistical analysis. Out-of-frame alpha sequences common to twins exhibited an excess of low generation probability.

Regarding this clonotype: Its antigen remains unknown.

TCRdb analysed the 5' RACE reads with MiXCR anew, one entry per CDR3 protein. Here the sample spans about 240,000 distinct CDR3 sequences, roughly an eighth being singletons. These data also featured in a second study, about yellow fever vaccine responses in identical twins.

The source of this sequence is a woman under 30 in good health. The sequencing input was memory (CD45RO+) T cells sorted from blood.

CDR3 amino acids: CASSPLGAGFSAQFF. In DNA form, the CDR3 reads TGTGCCAGCAGCCCGTTGGGCGCAGGCTTTTCGGCGCAGTTCTTC. The chain couples TRBV7-2 to TRBJ2-1; no definite D call. V lost 5 bases, J lost 12 bases, and 23 bases lay in between. This CDR3 has 15 residues. Germline assignment: CDR1 SGHTA and CDR2 FQGNSA.